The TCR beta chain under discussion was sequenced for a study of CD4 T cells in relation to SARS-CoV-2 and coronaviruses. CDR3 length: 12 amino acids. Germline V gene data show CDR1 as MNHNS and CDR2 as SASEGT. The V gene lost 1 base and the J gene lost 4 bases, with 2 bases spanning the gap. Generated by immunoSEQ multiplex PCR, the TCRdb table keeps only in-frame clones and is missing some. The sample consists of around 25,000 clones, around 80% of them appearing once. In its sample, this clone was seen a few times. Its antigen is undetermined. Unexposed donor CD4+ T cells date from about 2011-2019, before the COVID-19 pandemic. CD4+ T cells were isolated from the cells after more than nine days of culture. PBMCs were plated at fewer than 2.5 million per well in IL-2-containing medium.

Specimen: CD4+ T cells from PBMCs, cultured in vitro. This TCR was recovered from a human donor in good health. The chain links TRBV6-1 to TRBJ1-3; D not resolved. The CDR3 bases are TGTGCCAGCAGTGAAGTCGGAAACACCATATATTTT. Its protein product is CASSEVGNTIYF.